The next 32 T cell receptor beta chains were all read from a single sample in a study of blood T cell repertoires in COVID-19. The assay was immunoSEQ multiplex PCR, and TCRdb's table has in-frame clones only and misses some. The sample lists hundreds of thousands of clones, 85% occurring once. The material sequenced was PBMCs or T cells enriched from blood (not recorded which). These receptors were taken from a man aged 35-49 years who had recovered from COVID-19.

The gene calls are TRBV9 and TRBJ2-2; the D gene is possibly TRBD2 (5 bases). The ends were cut back, 3 bases at V and 7 bases at J, with 13 bases in the middle. This CDR3 contains 14 residues. Germline-derived CDR1 and CDR2 are SGDLS and YYNGEE. The CDR3 DNA follows: TGTGCCAGCAGCGATCACCCACGGGACGGGGAGCTGTTTTTT. The encoded protein is CASSDHPRDGELFF.

This CDR3 is CASSLTAGGGETQYF. The CDR3 nucleotides are TGTGCCAGCAGCTTAACGGCGGGAGGGGGAGAGACCCAGTACTTC. The gene calls are TRBV7-3 and TRBJ2-5, with 9 bases identical to TRBD2. Germline lookup yields CDR1 SGHTA and CDR2 FQGTGA. CDR3 length: 15 amino acids. V lost 0 bases to trimming and J lost 4 bases; unmatched junction nucleotides: 3.

This clone was observed a few times. This sequence joins TRBV6-1 and TRBJ1-2; TRBD1 is a possible D gene (6 bases). Trimming pared 0 bases from V and 4 bases from J, leaving 18 bases between. The CDR3 is 17 residues long. CDR1 is MNHNS and CDR2 is SASEGT in the germline V gene. CDR3 DNA sequence: TGTGCCAGCAGTGAAGCGTTCCAGGGGATCGGTTCCTATGGCTACACCTTC. This translates into CASSEAFQGIGSYGYTF.

The chain employs TRBV19 and TRBJ1-1, with 7 bases fitting TRBD1. The V gene's germline CDR1 is LNHDA and CDR2 SQIVND (reference sequence). The trim removed 6 bases at V and 5 bases at J, leaving 6 bases unmatched. The CDR3 is 13 residues long. CDR3 nucleotide sequence: TGTGCCAGTAGGCACGGGACAGTTACTGAAGCTTTCTTT. This sequence encodes CASRHGTVTEAFF. Full variable domain (remainder filled in from reference TRBV19 and TRBJ1-1): DGGITQSPKYLFRKEGQNVTLSCEQNLNHDAMYWYRQDPGQGLRLIYYSQIVNDFQKGDIAEGYSVSREKKESFPLTVTSAQKNPTAFYLCASRHGTVTEAFFGQGTRLTVV.

V usage is TRBV5-5 and J usage is TRBJ2-6; TRBD1 aligns across 7 bases. CDR1 and CDR2 (germline): SGHKS, YYEKEE (reference sequence). J was trimmed by 7 bases and V by 2 bases; bases with no gene match: 6. This CDR3 comprises 15 residues. The DNA of the CDR3 is TGTGCCAGCAGCTTCTTTGACAGGGATGCCAACGTCCTGACTTTC. It is translated as CASSFFDRDANVLTF.

This clone came up once. This sequence joins TRBV6-4 and TRBJ1-5; 9 nucleotides align to TRBD1. Germline V CDR1 and CDR2: MRHNA, SNTAGT. The ends lost 8 bases at V and 7 bases at J; junction bases unmatched: 3. The CDR3 covers 12 residues. This CDR3 is CASRGQGQPQHF. CDR3 in DNA: TGTGCCAGCCGGGGACAGGGACAGCCCCAGCATTTT.

V gene TRBV5-1 combines with J gene TRBJ2-5, with D perhaps TRBD1 (5 bases). In germline, CDR1 is SGHRS, CDR2 YFSETQ. The CDR3 totals 15 residues. Trimming stripped 0 bases from V and 0 bases from J, with 9 bases between. The CDR3 loop is CASSLDGAHQETQYF. The DNA of the CDR3 is TGCGCCAGCAGCTTGGATGGGGCTCACCAAGAGACCCAGTACTTC.

The chain couples TRBV2 to TRBJ2-7; TRBD2 matches at 9 bases. Trimming at V came to 6 bases and at J to 12 bases, leaving 9 bases not matched to a gene. Germline loops: CDR1 SNHLY, CDR2 FYNNEI. CDR3 length equals 12 residues. CDR3 residues: CASRWLAGLMYF. CDR3 nucleotide sequence: TGTGCCAGCAGATGGCTAGCGGGATTAATGTACTTC.

The chain is built from TRBV25-1 and TRBJ1-3; 7 positions match TRBD1. The CDR3 contains 15 residues. V lost 3 bases, J lost 3 bases, and 5 bases stayed unmatched. Germline V CDR1 and CDR2: MGHDK, SYGVNS. As DNA, the CDR3 is TGTGCCAGCAGTGACGACAGGGATGGTGGAAACACCATATATTTT. It codes for CASSDDRDGGNTIYF.

The chain links TRBV5-1 to TRBJ1-2, with TRBD1 matching over 9 bases. The junction had 15 bases not matched to a gene; V was cut back by 4 bases and J by 8 bases. Germline loops: CDR1 SGHRS, CDR2 YFSETQ. This CDR3 is built from 16 residues. The CDR3 here is CASSQSTGGAGWGYTF. CDR3 sequence (DNA): TGCGCCAGCAGCCAGTCTACAGGGGGCGCAGGTTGGGGCTACACCTTC.

The count of this clone is one. DNA of the CDR3: TGTGCCACCAGCAGAGTGGGAGGTAGCACCAATGAGCAGTTCTTC. Translation gives CATSRVGGSTNEQFF. The gene calls are TRBV15 and TRBJ2-1, with D perhaps matching TRBD2 (6 bases). The CDR3 loop spans 15 amino acids. Deletions cut 1 base from V and 6 bases from J, with 13 bases between. Germline lookup yields CDR1 LNHNV and CDR2 YYDKDF (reference sequence).

This chain links TRBV12-3 or TRBV12-4 with TRBJ1-1; no reliable D call. This CDR3 has 11 amino acids. V gave up 7 bases and J gave up 6 bases, with 9 bases separating them. CDR3: CASTTGSEAFF. Written as DNA, the CDR3 is TGTGCCAGCACCACGGGATCTGAAGCTTTCTTT.

V gene TRBV5-4 combines with J gene TRBJ1-2; no firm D call. The V gene lost 1 base and the J gene lost 8 bases, with 15 bases spanning the gap. The CDR3 is 14 residues long. The germline CDR1 and CDR2 sequences are SGHNT and YYREEE (reference sequence). DNA of the CDR3: TGTGCCAGCAGCTTGTTTGGGAGCCGAGAGGGCTACACCTTC. It specifies CASSLFGSREGYTF.

The V gene is TRBV4-1, the J gene TRBJ2-3, with 8 bases identical to TRBD1. V lost 1 base and J lost 2; bases outside the gene matches: 2. Germline CDR1 reads MGHRA; CDR2 reads YSYEKL. The CDR3 covers 15 residues. CDR3 DNA: TGCGCCAGCAGCCAAGGGACAGGGAACACAGATACGCAGTATTTT. Residues: CASSQGTGNTDTQYF.

This chain uses TRBV29-1 with TRBJ1-2; D is uncertain. CDR3 length: 13 amino acids. Trimming shortened V by 3 bases and J by 0 bases, and 8 bases separated the two germline ends. CDR1 is SQVTM and CDR2 is ANQGSEA in the germline V gene. CDR3 DNA sequence: TGCAGCGTTGAGGGCAGTCCTAACTATGGCTACACCTTC. Its protein product is CSVEGSPNYGYTF.

This chain uses TRBV5-1 with TRBJ2-5; TRBD2 matches at 7 bases. The CDR3 contains 14 residues. The junction had 5 bases not matched to a gene; V was cut back by 0 bases and J by 6 bases. Per germline, CDR1 SGHRS and CDR2 YFSETQ. DNA of the CDR3: TGCGCCAGCAGCTTGGATTGGGGAGGGAAGACCCAGTACTTC. Protein: CASSLDWGGKTQYF. The variable domain in full, completed from reference TRBV5-1 and TRBJ2-5, reads KAGVTQTPRYLIKTRGQQVTLSCSPISGHRSVSWYQQTPGQGLQFLFEYFSETQRNKGNFPGRFSGRQFSNSRSEMNVSTLELGDSALYLCASSLDWGGKTQYFGPGTRLLVL.

The chain links TRBV5-8 to TRBJ1-2, with 11 bases that match TRBD1. After removal of 3 bases from V and 8 bases from J, the junction contained 12 bases not matched to a gene. This CDR3 has 16 residues. Germline V gives CDR1 SGHTS, CDR2 YDEGEE. CDR3 nucleotides: TGTGCCAGCAGCTCCACCGGGACAGGGGGTTCGGGAGGCTACACCTTC. This gives the protein CASSSTGTGGSGGYTF. The complete variable domain, with remaining parts taken from reference TRBV5-8 and TRBJ1-2, reads EAGVTQSPTHLIKTRGQQATLRCSPISGHTSVYWYQQALGLGLQFLLWYDEGEERNRGNFPPRFSGRQFPNYSSELNVNALELEDSALYLCASSSTGTGGSGGYTFGSGTRLTVV.

This clone was observed a few times. At the DNA level, this CDR3 is encoded by other sequences in the same sample as well. CDR3 protein: CASSDSYGYTF. CDR3 nucleotides: TGTGCCAGCAGCGACAGCTATGGCTACACCTTC. The rearrangement links TRBV28 to TRBJ1-2, with D tentatively TRBD1 (5 bases). This CDR3 has 11 amino acids. Germline-derived CDR1 and CDR2 are MDHEN and SYDVKM. Trimming took 6 bases from V and 4 from J, leaving 6 bases between them.

V gene TRBV30 combines with J gene TRBJ1-6; D not resolved. This CDR3 spans 14 amino acids. V was pared by 0 bases and J by 5 bases, with 8 bases between. Germline V gene data show CDR1 as GTSNPN and CDR2 as SVGIG (reference sequence). CDR3 amino acids: CAWSVTVNNSPLHF. The CDR3 DNA is TGTGCCTGGAGTGTAACAGTGAATAATTCACCCCTCCACTTT.

The rearrangement links TRBV28 to TRBJ1-5, with D maybe TRBD1 (5 bases). The germline V gene has CDR1 MDHEN and CDR2 SYDVKM. CDR3 length equals 13 residues. Trimming stripped 5 bases from V and 3 bases from J, with 8 bases between. CDR3 in amino acids: CASSMTDNQPQHF. In nucleotides, the CDR3 is TGTGCCAGCAGTATGACAGACAATCAGCCCCAGCATTTT.

The chain couples TRBV28 to TRBJ2-1; TRBD1 matches 10 bases. The CDR3 has 16 amino acids. Per germline, CDR1 MDHEN and CDR2 SYDVKM. The V and J ends lost 3 bases and 8 bases, in that order; junction bases with no gene match: 10. CDR3: CASSFQTGGKADEQFF. CDR3 nucleotides: TGTGCCAGCAGTTTTCAGACAGGGGGCAAGGCGGATGAGCAGTTCTTC.

The chain links TRBV20-1 to TRBJ2-7; a weak D match, TRBD2 (5 bases). The CDR3 covers 11 residues. Looked up from germline, CDR1 is DFQATT and CDR2 is SNEGSKA (reference sequence). Between the trimmed V and J ends, which lost 1 base and 10 bases, there was a span of 11 bases. In DNA, the CDR3 is TGCAGTGCTAGAGTGACTAACAGCCAGTACTTC. This translates into CSARVTNSQYF.

The chain uses TRBV9 and TRBJ2-7; a weak D match, TRBD1 (5 bases). In germline, CDR1 is SGDLS, CDR2 YYNGEE. Trimming took off 0 bases at V and 6 bases at J, with 16 bases between the two ends. The CDR3 is 15 amino acids. The CDR3 DNA is TGTGCCAGCAGCGTAGGTACAGGCCCCCTTGGCGAGCAGTACTTC. This codes for CASSVGTGPLGEQYF.

V and J are TRBV7-2 and TRBJ1-5; 7 bases are a match to TRBD1. J was trimmed by 0 bases and V by 4 bases; bases with no gene match: 9. This CDR3 has 17 amino acids. Germline CDR1 and CDR2: SGHTA and FQGNSA. The CDR3 sequence is CASSSSGQLFSNQPQHF. DNA for the CDR3: TGTGCCAGCAGCTCCTCGGGACAGCTATTTAGCAATCAGCCCCAGCATTTT.

In DNA form, the CDR3 reads TGTGCCAGCAGTTGGGATTTAGCGGCTGGGGGGAATGAGCAGTTCTTC. It codes for CASSWDLAAGGNEQFF. The V gene is TRBV27, the J gene TRBJ2-1, with D possibly matching TRBD2 (6 bases). Germline CDR1 and CDR2: MNHEY and SMNVEV (reference sequence). With 4 bases removed from V and 7 bases from J, the gap between germline ends came to 20 bases. The CDR3 is made up of 16 amino acids.

The rearrangement links TRBV10-3 to TRBJ2-7; 12 nucleotides match TRBD1. After removal of 0 bases from V and 4 bases from J, the junction contained 4 bases not matched to a gene. CDR1 is ENHRY and CDR2 is SYGVKD in the germline V gene. This CDR3 contains 16 residues. The CDR3 coding sequence is TGTGCCATCAGTGAGTCCCCGGGACAGGGGGCTTACGAGCAGTACTTC. The encoded protein is CAISESPGQGAYEQYF.

The chain links TRBV7-8 to TRBJ1-5; tentatively, D is TRBD1 (6 bases). Trimming left V 5 bases short and J 0 bases short, with 23 bases between. Germline loops: CDR1 SGHVS, CDR2 FQNEAQ. This CDR3 region has 19 residues. CDR3 amino acids: CASSPIRGEGDYSNQPQHF. DNA for the CDR3: TGTGCCAGCAGCCCCATTCGGGGGGAGGGGGATTATAGCAATCAGCCCCAGCATTTT.

The chain is built from TRBV18 and TRBJ2-7; 8 nucleotides align to TRBD1. Germline V gives CDR1 KGHSH, CDR2 LQKENI. The ends lost 6 bases at V and 4 bases at J; junction bases unmatched: 8. This CDR3 contains 14 residues. The CDR3 loop reads CASSEDRVAYEQYF. The DNA for the CDR3 is TGTGCCAGCTCCGAGGACAGGGTTGCGTACGAGCAGTACTTC.

Here the CDR3 reads CSAAGGGTQETQYF. The CDR3 DNA reads as TGCAGCGCCGCGGGGGGAGGGACCCAAGAGACCCAGTACTTC. The V gene is TRBV29-1, the J gene TRBJ2-5; the match to TRBD2 covers 8 bases. V shed 7 bases, J shed 1 base, and the junction held 8 bases outside the gene matches. This CDR3 spans 14 amino acids. The germline CDR1 and CDR2 sequences are SQVTM and ANQGSEA.

The rearrangement joins TRBV5-1 to TRBJ2-5; 9 positions match TRBD2. The CDR3 length is 15 residues. Trimming cost V 4 bases and J 2 bases; bases outside gene matches: 6. The germline V gene has CDR1 SGHRS and CDR2 YFSETQ. This CDR3 reads CASSRTTSGQETQYF. The CDR3 DNA reads TGCGCCAGCAGCAGAACGACTAGCGGACAAGAGACCCAGTACTTC. Combining the CDR3 with reference TRBV5-1 and TRBJ2-5 gives the whole variable domain KAGVTQTPRYLIKTRGQQVTLSCSPISGHRSVSWYQQTPGQGLQFLFEYFSETQRNKGNFPGRFSGRQFSNSRSEMNVSTLELGDSALYLCASSRTTSGQETQYFGPGTRLLVL.

The rearrangement links TRBV13 to TRBJ1-1; tentatively, D is TRBD1 (6 bases). The V and J ends lost 0 bases and 0 bases respectively, with 11 bases between them. The CDR3 consists of 16 residues. Germline CDR1 reads PRHDT; CDR2 reads FYEKMQ (reference sequence). The CDR3 nucleotides are TGTGCCAGCAGCTTAGGCTGGGGACAACTGAACACTGAAGCTTTCTTT. It translates to CASSLGWGQLNTEAFF.

To note about this clone: Other nucleotide sequences in the sample specify the same CDR3. The V and J genes are TRBV18 and TRBJ1-4, with TRBD1 matching over 7 bases. The trim removed 4 bases at V and 6 bases at J, leaving 5 bases unmatched. This CDR3 has 14 amino acids. Germline V lookup: CDR1 KGHSH, CDR2 LQKENI. CDR3 nucleotides: TGTGCCAGCTCACAGAGACAGGGTGATGAAAAACTGTTTTTT. Its translation is CASSQRQGDEKLFF.